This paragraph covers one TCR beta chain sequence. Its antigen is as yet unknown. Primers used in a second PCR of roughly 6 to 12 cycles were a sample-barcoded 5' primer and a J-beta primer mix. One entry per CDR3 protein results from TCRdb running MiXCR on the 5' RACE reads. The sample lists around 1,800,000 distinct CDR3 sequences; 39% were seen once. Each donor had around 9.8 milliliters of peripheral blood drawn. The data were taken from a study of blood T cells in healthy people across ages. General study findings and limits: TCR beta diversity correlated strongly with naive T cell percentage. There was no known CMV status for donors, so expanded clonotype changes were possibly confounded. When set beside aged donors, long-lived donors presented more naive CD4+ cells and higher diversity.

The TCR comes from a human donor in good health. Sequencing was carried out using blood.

Here the CDR3 reads CASSLVSRDSYEQYF. The CDR3 coding sequence is TGTGCCAGCAGCTTAGTGTCCCGGGACAGTTACGAGCAGTACTTC. The chain recombines TRBV7-9 with TRBJ2-7, with 7 nucleotides matching TRBD1. The germline CDR1 and CDR2 sequences are SEHNR and FQNEAQ (reference sequence). This CDR3 is built from 15 residues. The ends lost 1 base at V and 4 bases at J; junction bases unmatched: 7.